Sequencing of this T cell receptor (beta chain) was carried out in a study of metastatic and nonmetastatic thyroid tumors. Overall study findings and caveats: The study reportedly found significantly higher TCR beta diversity in malignant thyroid tumors than benign nodules, in blood and tumor.

The table lists this clone with many counts. Its antigen is unidentified. Under the authors' procedure: A papillary thyroid cancer distant-metastasis classifier was built from CDR3 differences across clinicopathological groups. TCRdb used MiXCR to call clones anew from the PCR reads. These V and J calls derive from TCRdb rather than the authors' analysis. The table includes around 35,000 clones, about a sixth detected once. Germline V lookup: CDR1 MDHEN, CDR2 SYDVKM. With 6 bases removed from V and 5 bases from J, the gap between germline ends came to 16 bases. The CDR3 has 14 amino acids. Thyroid surgery had not been preceded by any treatment in any patient.

Sample: blood. The V and J genes are TRBV28 and TRBJ2-5, with D possibly being TRBD1 or TRBD2 (6 bases each). This sequence was found in a female donor with papillary thyroid cancer or a benign thyroid nodule (not recorded which). Some clones in this sample may be carry-over from other donors' samples. The CDR3 DNA follows: TGTGCCAGCAGCCCCGGGGGCGGGACTGAGACCCAGTACTTC. This sequence encodes CASSPGGGTETQYF.